This section outlines one T cell receptor (beta chain) sequence together with its context. CDR1 is SGHTS, CDR2 YDEGEE, per germline. The CDR3 consists of 16 residues. V lost 0 bases to trimming and J lost 1 base; unmatched junction nucleotides: 5. This record belongs to a study of blood T cell repertoires in COVID-19. Turning to the study itself: The United States, Italy and Spain supplied acute and convalescent COVID-19 samples. The cDNA or gDNA used as material had been derived from T cells, B-cell-depleted T cells, or PBMCs.

Under the authors' procedure: Amplification of reference gene primers was used by the study to estimate nucleated cell counts. This table comes from immunoSEQ multiplex PCR, and its TCRdb copy is limited to in-frame clones, with some not included. V and J calls and clone size follow that table, whereas D and trimming were derived from the DNA. The top ten hold more than 1.5% of the sample, which has about 78,000 clones, around nine tenths seen once. Input material: peripheral blood. The V and J genes are TRBV5-8 and TRBJ1-1; 8 bases align to TRBD1. The clonotype comes from a woman aged 60-75 years with acute or convalescent COVID-19. The CDR3, as DNA: TGTGCCAGCAGCTTGGGAGCTGGGACAGGGAACACTGAAGCTTTCTTT. Amino acid sequence: CASSLGAGTGNTEAFF. Full variable domain (outside the CDR3, taken from reference TRBV5-8 and TRBJ1-1): EAGVTQSPTHLIKTRGQQATLRCSPISGHTSVYWYQQALGLGLQFLLWYDEGEERNRGNFPPRFSGRQFPNYSSELNVNALELEDSALYLCASSLGAGTGNTEAFFGQGTRLTVV.